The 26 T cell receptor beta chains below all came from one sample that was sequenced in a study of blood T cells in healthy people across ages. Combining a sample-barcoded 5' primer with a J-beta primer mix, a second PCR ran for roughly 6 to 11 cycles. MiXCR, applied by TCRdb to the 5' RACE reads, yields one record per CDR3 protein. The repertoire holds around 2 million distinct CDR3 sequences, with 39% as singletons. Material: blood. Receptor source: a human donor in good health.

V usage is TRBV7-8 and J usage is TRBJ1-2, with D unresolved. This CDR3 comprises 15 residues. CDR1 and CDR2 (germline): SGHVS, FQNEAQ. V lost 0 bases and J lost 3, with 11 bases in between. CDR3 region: CASSLARPGDYGYTF. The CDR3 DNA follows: TGTGCCAGCAGCTTAGCCAGGCCTGGAGACTATGGCTACACCTTC.

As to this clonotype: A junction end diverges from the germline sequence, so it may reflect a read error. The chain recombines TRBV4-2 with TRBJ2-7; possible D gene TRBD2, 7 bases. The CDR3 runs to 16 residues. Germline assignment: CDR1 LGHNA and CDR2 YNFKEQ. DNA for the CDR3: TGTGCCTGCAGCCCGCAGGGTCGCGGGGGCCCCTACGAGCAGTACTTC. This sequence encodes CACSPQGRGGPYEQYF.

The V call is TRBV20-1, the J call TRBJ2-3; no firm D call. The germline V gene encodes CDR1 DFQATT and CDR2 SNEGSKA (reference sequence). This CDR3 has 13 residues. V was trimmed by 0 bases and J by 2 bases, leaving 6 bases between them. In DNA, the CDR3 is TGCAGTGCTAGAGACATCTACACAGATACGCAGTATTTT. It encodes CSARDIYTDTQYF.

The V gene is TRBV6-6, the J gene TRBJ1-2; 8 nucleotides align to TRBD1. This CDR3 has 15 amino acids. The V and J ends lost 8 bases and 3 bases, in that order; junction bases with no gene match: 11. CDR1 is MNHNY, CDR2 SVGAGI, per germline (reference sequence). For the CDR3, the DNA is TGTGCCAGCTTCTACAGGACAGGGTCGGACTATGGCTACACCTTC. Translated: CASFYRTGSDYGYTF.

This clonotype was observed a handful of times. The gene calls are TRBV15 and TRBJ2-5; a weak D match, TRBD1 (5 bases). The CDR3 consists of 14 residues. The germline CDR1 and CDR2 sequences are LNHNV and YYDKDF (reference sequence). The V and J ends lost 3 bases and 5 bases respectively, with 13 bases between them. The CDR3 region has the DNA TGTGCCACCAGCAGGGGGCTAGTCGAGGAGACCCAGTACTTC. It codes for CATSRGLVEETQYF. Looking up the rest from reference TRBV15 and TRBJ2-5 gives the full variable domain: DAMVIQNPRYQVTQFGKPVTLSCSQTLNHNVMYWYQQKSSQAPKLLFHYYDKDFNNEADTPDNFQSRRPNTSFCFLDIRSPGLGDTAMYLCATSRGLVEETQYFGPGTRLLVL.

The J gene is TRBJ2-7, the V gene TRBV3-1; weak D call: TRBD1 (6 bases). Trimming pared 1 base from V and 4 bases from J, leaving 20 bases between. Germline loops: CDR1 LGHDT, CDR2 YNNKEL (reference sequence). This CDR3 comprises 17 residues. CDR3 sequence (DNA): TGTGCCAGCAGCCAAGGGGTATCAGAAGGGACAATATACGAGCAGTACTTC. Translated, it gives CASSQGVSEGTIYEQYF.

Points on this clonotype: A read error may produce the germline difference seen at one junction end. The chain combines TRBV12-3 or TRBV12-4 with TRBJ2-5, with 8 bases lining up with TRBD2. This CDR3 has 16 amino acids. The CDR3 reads CAGSFGLAGTQETQYF. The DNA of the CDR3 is TGTGCCGGCAGTTTCGGTCTAGCGGGCACCCAAGAGACCCAGTACTTC.

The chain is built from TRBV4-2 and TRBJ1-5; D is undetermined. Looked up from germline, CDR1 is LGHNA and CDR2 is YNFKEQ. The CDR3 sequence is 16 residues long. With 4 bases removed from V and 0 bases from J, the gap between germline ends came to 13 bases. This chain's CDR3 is CASSLFSQTSNQPQHF. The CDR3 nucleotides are TGTGCCAGCAGCCTCTTTTCTCAGACTAGCAATCAGCCCCAGCATTTT.

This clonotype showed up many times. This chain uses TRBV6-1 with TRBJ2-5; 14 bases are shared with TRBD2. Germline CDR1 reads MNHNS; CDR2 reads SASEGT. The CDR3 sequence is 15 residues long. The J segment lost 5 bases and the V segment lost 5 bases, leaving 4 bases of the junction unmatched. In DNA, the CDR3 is TGTGCCAGCAGTCCGACTAGCGGGGGGGCTGAGACCCAGTACTTC. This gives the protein CASSPTSGGAETQYF.

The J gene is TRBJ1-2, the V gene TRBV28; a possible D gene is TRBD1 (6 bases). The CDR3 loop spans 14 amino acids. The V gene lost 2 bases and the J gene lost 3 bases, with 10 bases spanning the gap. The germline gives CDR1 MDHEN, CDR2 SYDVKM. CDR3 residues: CASSLRDNYYGYTF. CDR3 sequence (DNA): TGTGCCAGCAGTTTACGGGACAACTACTATGGCTACACCTTC.

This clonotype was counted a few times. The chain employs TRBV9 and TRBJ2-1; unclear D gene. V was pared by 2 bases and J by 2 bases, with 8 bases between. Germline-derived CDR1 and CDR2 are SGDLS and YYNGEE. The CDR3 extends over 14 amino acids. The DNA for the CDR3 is TGTGCCAGCAGCGTCAACATAGCCTACAATGAGCAGTTCTTC. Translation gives CASSVNIAYNEQFF.

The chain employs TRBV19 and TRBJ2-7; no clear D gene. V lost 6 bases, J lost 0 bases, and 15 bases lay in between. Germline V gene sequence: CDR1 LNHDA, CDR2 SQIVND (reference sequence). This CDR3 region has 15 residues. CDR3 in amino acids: CASSSGPTSSYEQYF. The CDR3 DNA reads TGTGCCAGTAGCTCCGGACCTACGAGCTCCTACGAGCAGTACTTC.

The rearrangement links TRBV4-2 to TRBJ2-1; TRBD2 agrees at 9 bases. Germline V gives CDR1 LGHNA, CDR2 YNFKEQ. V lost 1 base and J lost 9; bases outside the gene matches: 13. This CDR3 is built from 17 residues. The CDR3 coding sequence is TGTGCCAGCAGCCAAGCTCGCGGGGGGGCAAGGCAGGGTGAGCAGTTCTTC. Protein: CASSQARGGARQGEQFF.

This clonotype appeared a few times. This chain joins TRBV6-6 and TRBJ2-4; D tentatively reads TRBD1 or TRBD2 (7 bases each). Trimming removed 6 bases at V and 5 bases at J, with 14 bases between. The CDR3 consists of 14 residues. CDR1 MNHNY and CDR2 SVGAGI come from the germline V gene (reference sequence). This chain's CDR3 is CASRSGTAQNIQYF. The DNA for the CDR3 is TGTGCCAGCAGAAGCGGGACAGCTCAAAACATTCAGTACTTC.

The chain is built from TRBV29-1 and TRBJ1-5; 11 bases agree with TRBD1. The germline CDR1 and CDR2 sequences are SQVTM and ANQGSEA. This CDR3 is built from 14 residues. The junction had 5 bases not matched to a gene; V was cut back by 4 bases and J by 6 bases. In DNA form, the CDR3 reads TGCAGCGTTGGGACAGGGGGCGCGGGTCAGCCCCAGCATTTT. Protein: CSVGTGGAGQPQHF.

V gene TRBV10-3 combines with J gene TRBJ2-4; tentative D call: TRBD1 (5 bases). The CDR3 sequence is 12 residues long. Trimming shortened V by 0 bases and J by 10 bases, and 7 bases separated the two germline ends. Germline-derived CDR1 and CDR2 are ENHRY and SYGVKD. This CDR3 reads CAISESRVIQYF. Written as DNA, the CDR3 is TGTGCCATCAGTGAGTCCAGGGTAATTCAGTACTTC.

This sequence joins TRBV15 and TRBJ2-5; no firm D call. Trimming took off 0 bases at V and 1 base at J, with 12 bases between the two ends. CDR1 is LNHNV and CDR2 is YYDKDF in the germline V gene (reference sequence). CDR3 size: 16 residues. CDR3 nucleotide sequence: TGTGCCACCAGCAGAGAGGGGTCGGCGGTCCAAGAGACCCAGTACTTC. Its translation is CATSREGSAVQETQYF.

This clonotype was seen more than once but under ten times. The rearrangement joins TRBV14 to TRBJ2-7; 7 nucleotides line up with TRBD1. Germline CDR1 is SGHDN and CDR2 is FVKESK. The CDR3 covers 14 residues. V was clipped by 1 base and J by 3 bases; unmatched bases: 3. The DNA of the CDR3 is TGTGCCAGCAGCCAAGGGGCAGGGGGCTACGAGCAGTACTTC. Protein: CASSQGAGGYEQYF.

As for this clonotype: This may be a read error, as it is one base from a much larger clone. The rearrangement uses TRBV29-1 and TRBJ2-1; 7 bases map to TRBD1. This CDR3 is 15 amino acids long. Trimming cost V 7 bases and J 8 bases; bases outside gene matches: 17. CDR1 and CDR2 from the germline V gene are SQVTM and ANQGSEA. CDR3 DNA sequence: TGCAGCGCCGGGCGACCGGGACAGAGTAACGATGAGCAGTTCTTC. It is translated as CSAGRPGQSNDEQFF.

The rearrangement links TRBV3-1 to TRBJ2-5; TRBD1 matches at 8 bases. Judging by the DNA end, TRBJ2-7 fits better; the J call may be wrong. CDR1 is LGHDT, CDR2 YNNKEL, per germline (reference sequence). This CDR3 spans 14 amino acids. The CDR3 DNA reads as TGTGCCAGCAGCCCACCGGACAGGGCCGACGAGCAGTACTTC. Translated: CASSPPDRADEQYF.

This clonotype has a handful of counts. CDR3 amino acids: CASSDLPGATNNEQFF. Here the CDR3 DNA reads TGTGCCAGCAGTGATCTCCCGGGGGCTACGAACAATGAGCAGTTCTTC. This chain connects TRBV28 to TRBJ2-1; perhaps D is TRBD1 or TRBD2 (6 bases each). The CDR3 totals 16 residues. V was shortened by 5 bases and J by 5 bases, with 19 bases between the two germline ends. The germline CDR1 and CDR2 sequences are MDHEN and SYDVKM. The entire variable domain, with the rest obtained from reference TRBV28 and TRBJ2-1, is as follows: DVKVTQSSRYLVKRTGEKVFLECVQDMDHENMFWYRQDPGLGLRLIYFSYDVKMKEKGDIPEGYSVSREKKERFSLILESASTNQTSMYLCASSDLPGATNNEQFFGPGTRLTVL.

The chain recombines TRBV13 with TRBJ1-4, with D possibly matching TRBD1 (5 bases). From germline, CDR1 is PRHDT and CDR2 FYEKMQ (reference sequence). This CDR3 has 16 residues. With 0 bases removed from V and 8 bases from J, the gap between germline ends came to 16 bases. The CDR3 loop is CASSLGLRGMTEKLFF. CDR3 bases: TGTGCCAGCAGCTTAGGCCTTCGGGGGATGACGGAAAAACTGTTTTTT.

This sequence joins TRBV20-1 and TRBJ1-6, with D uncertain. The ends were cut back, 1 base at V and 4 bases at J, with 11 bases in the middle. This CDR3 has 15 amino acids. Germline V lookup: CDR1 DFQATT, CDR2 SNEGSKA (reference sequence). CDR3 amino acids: CSARGTLRYNSPLHF. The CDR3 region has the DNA TGCAGTGCTAGAGGGACTCTTAGGTATAATTCACCCCTCCACTTT.

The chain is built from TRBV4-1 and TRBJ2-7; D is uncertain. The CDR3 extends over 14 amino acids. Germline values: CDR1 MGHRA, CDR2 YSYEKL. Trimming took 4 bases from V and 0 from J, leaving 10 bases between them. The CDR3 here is CASSLLRDSYEQYF. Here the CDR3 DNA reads TGCGCCAGCAGCCTCCTAAGGGACTCCTACGAGCAGTACTTC.

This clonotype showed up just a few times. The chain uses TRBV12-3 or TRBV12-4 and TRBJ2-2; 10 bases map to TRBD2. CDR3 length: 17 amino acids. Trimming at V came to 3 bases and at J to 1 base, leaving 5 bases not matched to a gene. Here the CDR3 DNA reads TGTGCCAGCAGTTTGTCAGTAGCGGGGGGGAACACCGGGGAGCTGTTTTTT. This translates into CASSLSVAGGNTGELFF.

Here the CDR3 DNA reads TGTGCCAGCAGCTCTAGTGCTTTTGGGGCCCACAGCACAGATACGCAGTATTTT. Translated, it gives CASSSSAFGAHSTDTQYF. The V gene is TRBV4-2, the J gene TRBJ2-3; D might be TRBD1 (5 bases). The CDR3 covers 18 residues. CDR1 and CDR2 from the germline V gene are LGHNA and YNFKEQ. Deletions cut 5 bases from V and 0 bases from J, with 21 bases between.